These 14 T cell receptor beta chains came from one sample sequenced in a study of vaccination effects on CD4 cells after COVID-19. Isolating CD4+ T cells followed roughly ten days of culture. The vaccine given was either BNT162b2 or mRNA-1273, in two doses. Using immunoSEQ multiplex PCR, the repertoire was profiled, and TCRdb retains in-frame clones only, with some absent. Of 70,000 or so clones listed, nearly 75% are singletons. No cognate antigen is known for these TCRs. Sequencing was performed on CD4+ T cells from PBMCs cultured without peptide, taken after COVID-19 vaccination. Source of these receptors: a human donor who received a COVID-19 vaccine.

The chain recombines TRBV19 with TRBJ1-1; 8 bases are a match to TRBD1. V lost 3 bases, J lost 4 bases, and 1 base stayed unmatched. The CDR3 has 13 residues. Looked up from germline, CDR1 is LNHDA and CDR2 is SQIVND (reference sequence). In DNA form, the CDR3 reads TGTGCCAGTAGTATCACAGGGGGCACTGAAGCTTTCTTT. It yields the protein CASSITGGTEAFF.

This clone has only a few counts. The V and J genes are TRBV2 and TRBJ2-1; D gene unclear. V lost 8 bases and J 4 bases, leaving 18 bases between the germline ends. The CDR3 length is 15 residues. Germline CDR1 SNHLY, CDR2 FYNNEI. The CDR3 DNA is TGTGCCAGCTCTGGACGGACCAACACTTACAATGAGCAGTTCTTC. The encoded protein is CASSGRTNTYNEQFF.

The rearrangement uses TRBV5-1 and TRBJ2-3, with TRBD2 matching over 8 bases. Germline V gene lookup returns CDR1 SGHRS and CDR2 YFSETQ. This CDR3 has 17 residues. With V trimmed by 4 bases and J by 5 bases, 15 bases remained unmatched. The CDR3 loop is CASSAQVAGGGGDTQYF. The CDR3 region has the DNA TGCGCCAGCAGCGCCCAGGTTGCGGGGGGCGGGGGAGATACGCAGTATTTT. Using reference TRBV5-1 and TRBJ2-3 for the parts outside the CDR3, the full variable domain is KAGVTQTPRYLIKTRGQQVTLSCSPISGHRSVSWYQQTPGQGLQFLFEYFSETQRNKGNFPGRFSGRQFSNSRSEMNVSTLELGDSALYLCASSAQVAGGGGDTQYFGPGTRLTVL.

Only one count was recorded for this clone. The chain is built from TRBV6-5 and TRBJ2-3; 11 bases match TRBD1. V gave up 6 bases and J gave up 4 bases; unmatched junction bases: 6. The CDR3 is 15 residues long. CDR1 MNHEY and CDR2 SVGAGI come from the germline V gene. CDR3 coding DNA: TGTGCCAGCAGGGGGTGGGGACAGGGGGCAGATACGCAGTATTTT. It translates to CASRGWGQGADTQYF.

The V and J genes are TRBV6-2 or TRBV6-3 and TRBJ1-5, with 7 nucleotides matching TRBD1. This CDR3 comprises 16 residues. The ends lost 5 bases at V and 0 bases at J; junction bases unmatched: 7. In germline, CDR1 is MNHEY, CDR2 SVGEGT. Here the CDR3 reads CASSLGQVYSNQPQHF. Here the CDR3 DNA reads TGTGCCAGCAGTCTCGGACAGGTCTATAGCAATCAGCCCCAGCATTTT.

The chain uses TRBV15 and TRBJ1-5; D might be TRBD1 (5 bases). Trimming stripped 4 bases from V and 6 bases from J, with 13 bases between. CDR1 is LNHNV and CDR2 is YYDKDF in the germline V gene (reference sequence). This CDR3 spans 14 amino acids. This chain's CDR3 is CATSKDRLGQPQHF. The CDR3 bases are TGTGCCACCAGCAAAGACAGACTGGGTCAGCCCCAGCATTTT.

In this sample, this clone turned up a few times. This chain connects TRBV19 to TRBJ1-2, with a possible D match to TRBD1 (6 bases). The CDR3 runs to 10 residues. The V and J ends lost 10 bases and 5 bases respectively, with 8 bases between them. Per the germline V gene, CDR1 is LNHDA and CDR2 is SQIVND (reference sequence). Written as DNA, the CDR3 is TGTGCCACCAGGGGATATGGCTACACCTTC. Its translation: CATRGYGYTF.

The chain has TRBV5-1 and TRBJ1-5; TRBD1 aligns across 8 bases. V lost 4 bases to trimming and J lost 9 bases; unmatched junction nucleotides: 9. This CDR3 is built from 14 residues. Germline-derived CDR1 and CDR2 are SGHRS and YFSETQ. The CDR3 sequence: CASSPDRERGPQHF. The CDR3 region has the DNA TGCGCCAGCAGCCCGGACAGGGAGAGAGGGCCCCAGCATTTT. Variable domain in full (rest from reference TRBV5-1 and TRBJ1-5): KAGVTQTPRYLIKTRGQQVTLSCSPISGHRSVSWYQQTPGQGLQFLFEYFSETQRNKGNFPGRFSGRQFSNSRSEMNVSTLELGDSALYLCASSPDRERGPQHFGDGTRLSIL.

This clone appeared a single time. The CDR3: CASSSQGFNYGYTF. CDR3 DNA: TGTGCCAGCAGTTCACAGGGGTTCAACTATGGCTACACCTTC. The chain combines TRBV2 with TRBJ1-2, with TRBD1 matching 7 bases. The CDR3 covers 14 residues. Per the germline V gene, CDR1 is SNHLY and CDR2 is FYNNEI. V shed 5 bases and J 2 bases; nucleotides not matched to a gene: 5.

This CDR3 reads CASSLGGVKFF. The CDR3 bases are TGTGCCAGCAGCTTGGGCGGAGTAAAGTTCTTC. The rearrangement links TRBV5-6 to TRBJ2-1; D ambiguous. Germline V gives CDR1 SGHDT, CDR2 YYEEEE. This CDR3 region has 11 residues. V lost 0 bases and J 14 bases, leaving 9 bases between the germline ends.

The chain has TRBV6-1 and TRBJ1-4; D is unclear. Trimming shortened V by 6 bases and J by 3 bases, and 11 bases separated the two germline ends. This CDR3 spans 14 amino acids. The V gene's germline CDR1 is MNHNS and CDR2 SASEGT. CDR3 DNA sequence: TGTGCCAGCAGCAAAAGGAGACCTAATGAAAAACTGTTTTTT. Protein sequence: CASSKRRPNEKLFF.

V and J are TRBV14 and TRBJ1-2; D is unclear. The V and J ends lost 0 bases and 0 bases respectively, with 11 bases between them. CDR1 is SGHDN, CDR2 FVKESK, per germline. There are 16 residues in the CDR3. The CDR3 loop reads CASSQDLLGSNYGYTF. The CDR3 DNA is TGTGCCAGCAGCCAAGATCTTCTAGGGTCTAACTATGGCTACACCTTC.

The chain carries TRBV12-3 or TRBV12-4 and TRBJ1-5; no clear D gene. The CDR3 covers 11 residues. The V end was cut by 6 bases, the J end by 8 bases, with 8 bases between. CDR3 sequence (DNA): TGTGCCAGCAGCAGACAAGAGCCCCAGCATTTT. Protein: CASSRQEPQHF.

The J gene is TRBJ1-6, the V gene TRBV5-6; a possible D gene is TRBD1 (5 bases). V was trimmed by 4 bases and J by 4 bases, leaving 12 bases between them. Germline loops: CDR1 SGHDT, CDR2 YYEEEE. CDR3 length: 15 amino acids. Here the CDR3 DNA reads TGTGCCAGCAGCGGCCGGGACTTTTATAATTCACCCCTCCACTTT. This translates into CASSGRDFYNSPLHF.